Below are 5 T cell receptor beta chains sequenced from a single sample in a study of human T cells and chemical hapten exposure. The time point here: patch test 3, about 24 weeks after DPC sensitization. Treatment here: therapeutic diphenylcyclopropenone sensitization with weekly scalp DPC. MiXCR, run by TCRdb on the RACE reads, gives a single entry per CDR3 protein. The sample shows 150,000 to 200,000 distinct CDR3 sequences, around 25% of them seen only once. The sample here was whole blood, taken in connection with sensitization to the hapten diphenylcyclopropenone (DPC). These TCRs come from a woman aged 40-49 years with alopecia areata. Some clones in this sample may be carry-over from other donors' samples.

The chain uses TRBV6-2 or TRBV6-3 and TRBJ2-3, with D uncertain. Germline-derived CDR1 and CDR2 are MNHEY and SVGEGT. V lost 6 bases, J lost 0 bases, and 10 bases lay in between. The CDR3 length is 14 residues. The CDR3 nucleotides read TGTGCCAGCAGGGAATACACTAGCACAGATACGCAGTATTTT. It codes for CASREYTSTDTQYF.

CDR3 amino acids: CASSYVGQVLSSSYEQYF. The DNA for the CDR3 is TGTGCCAGCAGCTACGTTGGACAGGTCCTGTCGAGCTCCTACGAGCAGTACTTC. The chain uses TRBV7-9 and TRBJ2-7; the match to TRBD1 covers 7 bases. Germline loops: CDR1 SEHNR, CDR2 FQNEAQ (reference sequence). V dropped 4 bases and J dropped 0; count of bases not matched to a gene: 15. CDR3 length: 18 amino acids.

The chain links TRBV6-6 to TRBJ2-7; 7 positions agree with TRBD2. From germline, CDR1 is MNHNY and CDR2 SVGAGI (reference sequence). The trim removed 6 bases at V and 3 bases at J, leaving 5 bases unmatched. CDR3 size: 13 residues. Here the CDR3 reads CASSDAGVYEQYF. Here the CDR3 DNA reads TGTGCCAGCAGCGACGCGGGAGTCTACGAGCAGTACTTC.

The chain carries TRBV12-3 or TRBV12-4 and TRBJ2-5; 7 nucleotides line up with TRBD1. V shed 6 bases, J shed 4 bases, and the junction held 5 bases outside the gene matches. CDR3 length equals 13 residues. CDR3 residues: CASRIAGGETQYF. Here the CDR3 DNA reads TGTGCCAGCAGAATTGCAGGGGGAGAGACCCAGTACTTC.

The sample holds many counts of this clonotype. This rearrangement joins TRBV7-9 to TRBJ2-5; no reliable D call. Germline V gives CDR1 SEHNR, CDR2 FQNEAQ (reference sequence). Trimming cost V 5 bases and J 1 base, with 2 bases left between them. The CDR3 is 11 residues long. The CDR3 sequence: CASSAQETQYF. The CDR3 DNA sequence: TGTGCCAGCAGCGCCCAAGAGACCCAGTACTTC. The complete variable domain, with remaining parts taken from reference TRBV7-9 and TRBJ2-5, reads DTGVSQNPRHKITKRGQNVTFRCDPISEHNRLYWYRQTLGQGPEFLTYFQNEAQLEKSRLLSDRFSAERPKGSFSTLEIQRTEQGDSAMYLCASSAQETQYFGPGTRLLVL.